This entry lists 31 T cell receptor beta chains sequenced from one sample in a study of shared clonotypes between healthy human individuals. Terminally differentiated effector memory CD45RA+ cells were excluded from the naive CD8 cells, which were CD45RO-negative and positively selected for CCR7. Generated by immunoSEQ multiplex PCR, the TCRdb table keeps only in-frame clones and is missing some. The sample has 2 million or so clones, roughly 95% seen once. Sample: naive CD8+ T cells sorted from blood. These receptors all come from a man between 18 and 35 years old in good health.

This chain uses TRBV29-1 with TRBJ2-1; possible D gene TRBD2, 6 bases. Germline V gene lookup returns CDR1 SQVTM and CDR2 ANQGSEA. The CDR3 loop spans 14 amino acids. Trimming pared 7 bases from V and 5 bases from J, leaving 18 bases between. This CDR3 is CSATTSQRDNEQFF. The CDR3 DNA sequence: TGCAGCGCCACCACGAGCCAGCGGGACAATGAGCAGTTCTTC.

The V call is TRBV10-3, the J call TRBJ2-7, with TRBD2 identical over 7 bases. The CDR3 sequence is 15 residues long. The germline CDR1 and CDR2 sequences are ENHRY and SYGVKD. Unmatched junction bases numbered 6, after V lost 2 bases and J lost 2 bases. This CDR3 reads CAISEGEGYPYEQYF. The CDR3 DNA sequence: TGTGCCATCAGTGAGGGGGAGGGGTACCCCTACGAGCAGTACTTC.

V and J are TRBV15 and TRBJ2-7; tentative D call: TRBD2 (5 bases). Germline lookup yields CDR1 LNHNV and CDR2 YYDKDF (reference sequence). V was clipped by 0 bases and J by 4 bases, with 10 bases between them. The CDR3 is 14 amino acids. The CDR3 DNA is TGTGCCACCAGCAGAGATTTCGGGGTTTACGAGCAGTACTTC. Protein product: CATSRDFGVYEQYF. Based on the CDR3 plus reference TRBV15 and TRBJ2-7, the full variable domain is DAMVIQNPRYQVTQFGKPVTLSCSQTLNHNVMYWYQQKSSQAPKLLFHYYDKDFNNEADTPDNFQSRRPNTSFCFLDIRSPGLGDTAMYLCATSRDFGVYEQYFGPGTRLTVT.

Details on this clone: Other DNA sequences in the same sample also yield this CDR3. The V and J genes are TRBV10-3 and TRBJ2-7; D possibly corresponds to TRBD2 (7 bases). CDR1 and CDR2 (germline): ENHRY, SYGVKD. The CDR3 contains 13 residues. With 3 bases removed from V and 3 bases from J, the gap between germline ends came to 9 bases. The CDR3 sequence: CAISEGGGYEQYF. CDR3 coding DNA: TGTGCCATCAGTGAAGGGGGGGGCTACGAGCAGTACTTC.

This chain joins TRBV10-2 and TRBJ1-1; maybe TRBD1 (5 bases). V was trimmed by 7 bases and J by 1 base, leaving 13 bases between them. Germline V gives CDR1 WSHSY, CDR2 SAAADI. This CDR3 has 14 amino acids. The CDR3 protein is CASTQAGTNTEAFF. Written as DNA, the CDR3 is TGCGCCAGCACTCAGGCAGGGACGAACACTGAAGCTTTCTTT.

Comments on this clone: This CDR3 is also generated by other DNA sequences in the sample. The rearrangement links TRBV27 to TRBJ1-2; a weak D match, TRBD1 (5 bases). Trimming cost V 5 bases and J 8 bases, with 12 bases left between them. Germline lookup yields CDR1 MNHEY and CDR2 SMNVEV (reference sequence). The CDR3 length is 12 residues. The CDR3 loop reads CASSPGGDGYTF. Here the CDR3 DNA reads TGTGCCAGCAGTCCGGGAGGGGACGGCTACACCTTC.

CDR3 residues: CASSSTSGRYNEQFF. The CDR3 DNA reads TGTGCCAGCAGCTCGACTAGCGGGAGGTACAATGAGCAGTTCTTC. The V gene is TRBV5-6, the J gene TRBJ2-1; 13 nucleotides align to TRBD2. The trim removed 3 bases at V and 4 bases at J, leaving 1 base unmatched. The CDR3 has 15 amino acids. The germline gives CDR1 SGHDT, CDR2 YYEEEE.

This clone occurred once. The V call is TRBV30, the J call TRBJ2-1; 9 bases fit TRBD1. The V gene end was trimmed by 4 bases and the J gene end by 7 bases; junction bases not matched to a gene: 8. The CDR3 consists of 14 residues. CDR1 and CDR2 (germline): GTSNPN, SVGIG (reference sequence). CDR3 residues: CAWTAGQGVNEQFF. The CDR3 DNA is TGTGCCTGGACCGCGGGACAGGGTGTGAATGAGCAGTTCTTC.

The V and J genes are TRBV6-1 and TRBJ2-5, with TRBD2 matching 10 bases. V lost 7 bases and J lost 5; bases outside the gene matches: 10. CDR3 length: 15 residues. The germline V gene has CDR1 MNHNS and CDR2 SASEGT. Here the CDR3 DNA reads TGTGCCAGCAACCCTAAGCGGGGGGGCTCGGAGACCCAGTACTTC. Protein sequence: CASNPKRGGSETQYF.

The chain is built from TRBV5-1 and TRBJ1-2, with TRBD1 as a possible D gene (5 bases). The germline gives CDR1 SGHRS, CDR2 YFSETQ. The V and J ends lost 0 bases and 2 bases respectively, with 17 bases between them. The CDR3 is 17 amino acids. The CDR3 bases are TGCGCCAGCAGCTTGGATCCCCGGGCAGGGCCGAACTATGGCTACACCTTC. Protein product: CASSLDPRAGPNYGYTF. Together with reference TRBV5-1 and TRBJ1-2, the CDR3 gives the full variable domain: KAGVTQTPRYLIKTRGQQVTLSCSPISGHRSVSWYQQTPGQGLQFLFEYFSETQRNKGNFPGRFSGRQFSNSRSEMNVSTLELGDSALYLCASSLDPRAGPNYGYTFGSGTRLTVV.

On this clone: This CDR3 is also generated by other DNA sequences in the sample. This chain joins TRBV6-5 and TRBJ1-1, with 10 bases fitting TRBD1. Germline CDR1 and CDR2: MNHEY and SVGAGI. The CDR3 extends over 13 amino acids. The V segment lost 5 bases and the J segment 5 bases; nucleotides outside the gene matches: 2. The CDR3 DNA follows: TGTGCCAGCAGTCGGGACAGGGGTACTGAAGCTTTCTTT. It translates to CASSRDRGTEAFF.

This chain uses TRBV28 with TRBJ2-2, with D tentatively TRBD2 (6 bases). V shed 7 bases and J shed 4 bases, with 13 bases lying between them. In germline, CDR1 is MDHEN, CDR2 SYDVKM. This CDR3 region has 14 residues. The CDR3: CASMGREATGELFF. DNA for the CDR3: TGTGCCAGCATGGGCAGGGAGGCCACCGGGGAGCTGTTTTTT.

The J gene is TRBJ1-5, the V gene TRBV30; 7 bases align to TRBD1. The trim removed 0 bases at V and 4 bases at J, leaving 3 bases unmatched. The CDR3 covers 14 residues. Germline V gene data show CDR1 as GTSNPN and CDR2 as SVGIG (reference sequence). CDR3 nucleotide sequence: TGTGCCTGGAGTGTAGGGGGCTTGAATCAGCCCCAGCATTTT. Residues: CAWSVGGLNQPQHF.

J is TRBJ2-7 and V is TRBV5-8; D is possibly TRBD1 or TRBD2 (5 bases each). The CDR3 spans 14 residues. The germline gives CDR1 SGHTS, CDR2 YDEGEE. The V gene lost 3 bases and the J gene lost 6 bases, with 16 bases spanning the gap. CDR3 sequence reads: CASSYRGPPGEQYF. The CDR3 DNA follows: TGTGCCAGCAGCTATCGGGGCCCTCCGGGCGAGCAGTACTTC.

The chain has TRBV4-3 and TRBJ2-2, with 9 nucleotides matching TRBD1. Germline lookup yields CDR1 LGHNA and CDR2 YSLEER. The CDR3 extends over 15 amino acids. The ends lost 3 bases at V and 3 bases at J; junction bases unmatched: 2. CDR3 in amino acids: CASSHRTGDTGELFF. The DNA of the CDR3 is TGCGCCAGCAGCCATAGGACAGGGGACACCGGGGAGCTGTTTTTT.

J is TRBJ2-7 and V is TRBV6-5, with D hard to call. The CDR3 loop spans 11 amino acids. Germline V CDR1 and CDR2: MNHEY, SVGAGI. V lost 8 bases, J lost 5 bases, and 10 bases lay in between. CDR3 residues: CASGSWDEQYF. CDR3 nucleotides: TGTGCCAGCGGATCGTGGGACGAGCAGTACTTC.

Only one count was recorded for this clone. The chain has TRBV2 and TRBJ2-3; D ambiguous. Looked up from germline, CDR1 is SNHLY and CDR2 is FYNNEI. The ends were cut back, 3 bases at V and 2 bases at J, with 12 bases in the middle. The CDR3 extends over 15 amino acids. CDR3 nucleotides: TGTGCCAGCAGTGAGACCTGGCCTGACACAGATACGCAGTATTTT. Its protein product is CASSETWPDTDTQYF.

The chain combines TRBV2 with TRBJ1-1; weak D call: TRBD1 (5 bases). CDR1 and CDR2 from the germline V gene are SNHLY and FYNNEI. This CDR3 spans 15 amino acids. The V end lost 2 bases, the J end lost 5 bases, and 15 bases lay between the germline ends. CDR3 amino acids: CASSEFKGRGTEAFF. For the CDR3, the DNA is TGTGCCAGCAGTGAATTCAAGGGGAGAGGGACTGAAGCTTTCTTT. The variable domain in full, completed from reference TRBV2 and TRBJ1-1, reads EPEVTQTPSHQVTQMGQEVILRCVPISNHLYFYWYRQILGQKVEFLVSFYNNEISEKSEIFDDQFSVERPDGSNFTLKIRSTKLEDSAMYFCASSEFKGRGTEAFFGQGTRLTVV.

The CDR3 protein is CASSVGLAGAGYNEQFF. CDR3 coding DNA: TGTGCCAGCAGCGTAGGACTAGCGGGAGCGGGGTACAATGAGCAGTTCTTC. The rearrangement uses TRBV7-2 and TRBJ2-1, with TRBD2 identical over 13 bases. The CDR3 loop spans 17 amino acids. Germline trimming cut 5 bases from V and 4 bases from J; bases unmatched to any gene: 8. Germline CDR1 SGHTA, CDR2 FQGNSA. The whole variable domain, remainder taken from reference TRBV7-2 and TRBJ2-1, is GAGVSQSPSNKVTEKGKDVELRCDPISGHTALYWYRQSLGQGLEFLIYFQGNSAPDKSGLPSDRFSAERTGGSVSTLTIQRTQQEDSAVYLCASSVGLAGAGYNEQFFGPGTRLTVL.

The chain joins TRBV6-6 to TRBJ2-3; 10 bases are a match to TRBD2. The trim removed 6 bases at V and 4 bases at J, leaving 4 bases unmatched. The germline gives CDR1 MNHNY, CDR2 SVGAGI (reference sequence). This CDR3 spans 14 amino acids. CDR3 DNA: TGTGCCAGCAGATGGACTAGCGGCGCAGATACGCAGTATTTT. It is translated as CASRWTSGADTQYF.

The gene calls are TRBV9 and TRBJ2-7, with 14 bases identical to TRBD2. The CDR3 is 17 amino acids. Looked up from germline, CDR1 is SGDLS and CDR2 is YYNGEE. The trim removed 3 bases at V and 2 bases at J, leaving 7 bases unmatched. The CDR3 DNA is TGTGCCAGCAGCGAGGGGACTAGCGGGGGACCACCCTACGAGCAGTACTTC. Protein sequence: CASSEGTSGGPPYEQYF. The full variable domain, completed using reference TRBV9 and TRBJ2-7, is DSGVTQTPKHLITATGQRVTLRCSPRSGDLSVYWYQQSLDQGLQFLIQYYNGEERAKGNILERFSAQQFPDLHSELNLSSLELGDSALYFCASSEGTSGGPPYEQYFGPGTRLTVT.

This clone has just one count. This sequence joins TRBV4-3 and TRBJ2-5; TRBD2 matches at 9 bases. V was pared by 2 bases and J by 4 bases, with 8 bases of the junction left unmatched. There are 16 residues in the CDR3. The V gene's germline CDR1 is LGHNA and CDR2 YSLEER. CDR3 sequence: CASSQSAGGLGETQYF. In nucleotides, the CDR3 is TGCGCCAGCAGCCAATCAGCGGGAGGTTTGGGAGAGACCCAGTACTTC.

The rearrangement uses TRBV15 and TRBJ2-1; no firm D call. CDR1 and CDR2 from the germline V gene are LNHNV and YYDKDF (reference sequence). V was shortened by 1 base and J by 8 bases, with 9 bases between the two germline ends. The CDR3 sequence is 13 residues long. Here the CDR3 reads CATSRGVGDEQFF. The CDR3 DNA reads as TGTGCCACCAGCAGAGGCGTGGGCGATGAGCAGTTCTTC.

The chain recombines TRBV4-1 with TRBJ2-7, with D perhaps matching TRBD1 (6 bases). The germline V gene has CDR1 MGHRA and CDR2 YSYEKL. V gave up 5 bases and J gave up 2 bases, with 10 bases separating them. The CDR3 runs to 13 residues. The CDR3 sequence: CASSFRDTYEQYF. CDR3 DNA sequence: TGCGCCAGCAGCTTCCGGGACACCTACGAGCAGTACTTC.

Remarks on this clone: The sample holds other DNA sequences that translate to the same CDR3. V and J are TRBV5-6 and TRBJ2-3; D remains unclear. Germline values: CDR1 SGHDT, CDR2 YYEEEE. CDR3 length: 13 residues. Trimming shortened V by 2 bases and J by 1 base, and 5 bases separated the two germline ends. The CDR3 DNA follows: TGTGCCAGCAGCTTATGGGGCACAGATACGCAGTATTTT. It yields the protein CASSLWGTDTQYF.

This chain joins TRBV2 and TRBJ2-7; the match to TRBD1 covers 8 bases. Germline assignment: CDR1 SNHLY and CDR2 FYNNEI. The CDR3 contains 16 residues. The V gene end was trimmed by 5 bases and the J gene end by 1 base; junction bases not matched to a gene: 10. The CDR3 coding sequence is TGTGCCAGCAGTATTAGGGGGACAGGTCAGTCCTACGAGCAGTACTTC. Translating it yields CASSIRGTGQSYEQYF. The full variable domain, its missing parts supplied by reference TRBV2 and TRBJ2-7, is EPEVTQTPSHQVTQMGQEVILRCVPISNHLYFYWYRQILGQKVEFLVSFYNNEISEKSEIFDDQFSVERPDGSNFTLKIRSTKLEDSAMYFCASSIRGTGQSYEQYFGPGTRLTVT.

The chain couples TRBV6-5 to TRBJ2-2, with D hard to call. The CDR3 consists of 14 residues. Germline V lookup: CDR1 MNHEY, CDR2 SVGAGI. V lost 0 bases and J lost 6, with 8 bases in between. Here the CDR3 DNA reads TGTGCCAGCAGTTACTCACCCAGCCCCGGGGAGCTGTTTTTT. Protein: CASSYSPSPGELFF.

The rearrangement links TRBV28 to TRBJ2-3; D may be TRBD2 (6 bases). Germline V gene lookup returns CDR1 MDHEN and CDR2 SYDVKM. Between the trimmed V and J ends, which lost 4 bases and 1 base, there was a span of 18 bases. The length of the CDR3 is 17 residues. In DNA form, the CDR3 reads TGTGCCAGCAGTTCAGTGCCCAGACTAGTCGGCACAGATACGCAGTATTTT. It is translated as CASSSVPRLVGTDTQYF.

This clone was detected once. The rearrangement links TRBV28 to TRBJ1-5, with D possibly TRBD1 on 6 matching bases. This CDR3 comprises 14 residues. V gave up 7 bases and J gave up 9 bases, with 19 bases separating them. Per germline, CDR1 MDHEN and CDR2 SYDVKM. The CDR3 nucleotides are TGTGCCAGCAATATAAATCAGGGAGGGGGGCCCCAGCATTTT. Amino acid sequence: CASNINQGGGPQHF.

The rearrangement uses TRBV2 and TRBJ2-7, with TRBD1 as a possible D gene (5 bases). This CDR3 region has 14 residues. Trimming removed 6 bases from V and 2 bases from J, with 14 bases in between. The germline V gene has CDR1 SNHLY and CDR2 FYNNEI. The chain's CDR3 is CASRQAGFPYEQYF. DNA for the CDR3: TGTGCCAGCAGGCAGGCAGGGTTTCCCTACGAGCAGTACTTC.

The chain uses TRBV7-2 and TRBJ1-1, with TRBD1 as a possible D gene (6 bases). The CDR3 has 13 residues. Per the germline V gene, CDR1 is SGHTA and CDR2 is FQGNSA. V lost 5 bases, J lost 3 bases, and 10 bases lay in between. Here the CDR3 reads CASSRGPYTEAFF. CDR3 bases: TGTGCCAGCAGCCGGGGGCCCTACACTGAAGCTTTCTTT.